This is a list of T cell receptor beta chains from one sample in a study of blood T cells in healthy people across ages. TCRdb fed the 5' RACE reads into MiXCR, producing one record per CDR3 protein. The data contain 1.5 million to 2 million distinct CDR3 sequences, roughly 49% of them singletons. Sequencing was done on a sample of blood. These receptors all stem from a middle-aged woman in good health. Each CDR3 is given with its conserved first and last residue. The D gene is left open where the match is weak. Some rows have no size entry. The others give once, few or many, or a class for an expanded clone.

CDR3 DNA: TGTACCAGCAGCCTAACGTTCTTGGGCGAGCAGTACTTC
CDR3 protein: CTSSLTFLGEQYF
clone size: .
V gene: TRBV7-2
D gene: .
J gene: TRBJ2-7

CDR3 DNA: TGTGCCAGCAGCTTTGATAGCTCCCGACAACTAAGAGTTAAACTGTTTTTT
CDR3 protein: CASSFDSSRQLRVKLFF
clone size: once
V gene: TRBV7-9
D gene: .
J gene: TRBJ1-4

CDR3 DNA: TGCGCCAGCAGCCAAAGTCCAGGACGGAGGGCAGATACGCAGTATTTT
CDR3 protein: CASSQSPGRRADTQYF
clone size: .
V gene: TRBV4-1
D gene: .
J gene: TRBJ2-3

CDR3 DNA: TGTGCCAGCAGGTCCGGGACAGTGAAAAACTACGAGCAGTACTTC
CDR3 protein: CASRSGTVKNYEQYF
clone size: .
V gene: TRBV6-5
D gene: TRBD1
J gene: TRBJ2-7

CDR3 DNA: TGTGCCATCAGTCGAGGGGGGTTGAATGAGCAGTTCTTC
CDR3 protein: CAISRGGLNEQFF
clone size: .
V gene: TRBV10-3
D gene: .
J gene: TRBJ2-1

CDR3 DNA: TGTGCCAGCAGTTGGATAAAGGTCTCCTACAATGAGCAGTACTTC
CDR3 protein: CASSWIKVSYNEQYF
clone size: few
V gene: TRBV7-2
D gene: .
J gene: TRBJ2-7

CDR3 DNA: TGTGCCAGCAGAAACCCTGGGAGGGGGTCCTACAATGAGCAGTTCTTC
CDR3 protein: CASRNPGRGSYNEQFF
clone size: .
V gene: TRBV6-2/TRBV6-3
D gene: .
J gene: TRBJ2-1

CDR3 DNA: TGTGCCAGCAGCTTAGATGTGGCAGCAGGTGGCTACACCTTC
CDR3 protein: CASSLDVAAGGYTF
clone size: .
V gene: TRBV11-2
D gene: .
J gene: TRBJ1-2

CDR3 DNA: TGTGCCAGCAGCGCCGGGGAAGGAGGCGGGCAGTTCTTC
CDR3 protein: CASSAGEGGGQFF
clone size: .
V gene: TRBV9
D gene: .
J gene: TRBJ2-1

CDR3 DNA: TGTGCCAGCAGTGAAAGAATCCCGGGACAGGCGTCCTACGAGCAGTACTTC
CDR3 protein: CASSERIPGQASYEQYF
clone size: few
V gene: TRBV6-1
D gene: TRBD1
J gene: TRBJ2-7

CDR3 DNA: TGCAGTGCTCCACAGGGATCTAATTCACCCCTCCACTTT
CDR3 protein: CSAPQGSNSPLHF
clone size: .
V gene: TRBV20-1
D gene: .
J gene: TRBJ1-6

CDR3 DNA: TGCGCCAGCAGCCAAGATTTGGGGACCTCCGGTAGGGCGCAGTATTTT
CDR3 protein: CASSQDLGTSGRAQYF
clone size: .
V gene: TRBV4-1
D gene: .
J gene: TRBJ2-3

CDR3 DNA: TGTGCCAGCAGTGCCCAGGGTTGGGAGACCCAGTACTTC
CDR3 protein: CASSAQGWETQYF
clone size: few
V gene: TRBV6-2/TRBV6-3
D gene: .
J gene: TRBJ2-5

CDR3 DNA: TGTGCCAGCAGTCTTCCGGGACAGGCTTCCAACGAGCAGTACTTC
CDR3 protein: CASSLPGQASNEQYF
clone size: once
V gene: TRBV28
D gene: TRBD1
J gene: TRBJ2-7

CDR3 DNA: TGTGCCAGCAGCTTAGGAGGCAGACAAGGCAATCAGCCCCAGCATTTT
CDR3 protein: CASSLGGRQGNQPQHF
clone size: .
V gene: TRBV7-8
D gene: .
J gene: TRBJ1-5

CDR3 DNA: TGTGCCAGCAGCCAAGGACCGAGGGACAGTGGGCAGTTCTTC
CDR3 protein: CASSQGPRDSGQFF
clone size: few
V gene: TRBV3-1
D gene: TRBD1
J gene: TRBJ2-1

CDR3 DNA: TGTGCCAGCAGAACTACAGGGGGCCGGGGCTACACCTTC
CDR3 protein: CASRTTGGRGYTF
clone size: .
V gene: TRBV28
D gene: TRBD1
J gene: TRBJ1-2

CDR3 DNA: TGTGCCAGCAGTCCCGTTGGGGCAGGGACTGGTGAGACCCAGTACTTC
CDR3 protein: CASSPVGAGTGETQYF
clone size: few
V gene: TRBV28
D gene: .
J gene: TRBJ2-5

CDR3 DNA: TGCGCCAGCAGCCAAGGACAGACGAACACCGGGGAGCTGTTTTTT
CDR3 protein: CASSQGQTNTGELFF
clone size: .
V gene: TRBV4-3
D gene: .
J gene: TRBJ2-2

CDR3 DNA: TGTGCCAGCAGCCCTAGACTAGCGGGGGAGGGAGAGACCCAGTACTTC
CDR3 protein: CASSPRLAGEGETQYF
clone size: many
V gene: TRBV7-2
D gene: TRBD2
J gene: TRBJ2-5

CDR3 DNA: TGCAGTGCTAGGATCCCGGGGGCCCCGAACACCGGGGAGCTGTTTTTT
CDR3 protein: CSARIPGAPNTGELFF
clone size: once
V gene: TRBV20-1
D gene: .
J gene: TRBJ2-2

CDR3 DNA: TGTGCCAGCAGCGTAGTAGGGGCTGGGGCCAACGTCCTGACTTTC
CDR3 protein: CASSVVGAGANVLTF
clone size: many
V gene: TRBV9
D gene: .
J gene: TRBJ2-6

CDR3 DNA: TGCAGTGCTAACACCGGGACAGCGGATGAAAAACTGTTTTTT
CDR3 protein: CSANTGTADEKLFF
clone size: .
V gene: TRBV20-1
D gene: TRBD1
J gene: TRBJ1-4

CDR3 DNA: TGTGCCAGCAGGGGAGGACAGAGGGGATATGGCTACACCTTC
CDR3 protein: CASRGGQRGYGYTF
clone size: .
V gene: TRBV6-5
D gene: .
J gene: TRBJ1-2

CDR3 DNA: TGCGCCAGCAGCTCTAGATCCGGGACAATCTATGGCTACACCTTC
CDR3 protein: CASSSRSGTIYGYTF
clone size: .
V gene: TRBV5-1
D gene: .
J gene: TRBJ1-2

CDR3 DNA: TGTGCCAGCAGCCGGACTAGCGGCCGGTTCTTC
CDR3 protein: CASSRTSGRFF
clone size: few
V gene: TRBV6-6
D gene: TRBD2
J gene: TRBJ2-1

CDR3 DNA: TGTGCCAGCAGCTTACAACGGGAGACCCAGTACTTC
CDR3 protein: CASSLQRETQYF
clone size: few
V gene: TRBV7-6
D gene: .
J gene: TRBJ2-5

CDR3 DNA: TGTGCCAGCAGCTTCCGCAGGGGATATAATTCACCCCTCCACTTT
CDR3 protein: CASSFRRGYNSPLHF
clone size: .
V gene: TRBV7-2
D gene: .
J gene: TRBJ1-6

CDR3 DNA: TGTGCCAGCAGCCAAGATGAAAGCGGAGAGACCCAGTACTTC
CDR3 protein: CASSQDESGETQYF
clone size: few
V gene: TRBV4-2
D gene: .
J gene: TRBJ2-5

CDR3 DNA: TGTGCCAGCAAGGGGGGGCCGTGGCAAGAGACCCAGTACTTC
CDR3 protein: CASKGGPWQETQYF
clone size: .
V gene: TRBV27
D gene: .
J gene: TRBJ2-5

CDR3 DNA: TGCAGCGTTGACGACAGGGGGCTCACTAACTATGGCTACACCTTC
CDR3 protein: CSVDDRGLTNYGYTF
clone size: .
V gene: TRBV29-1
D gene: TRBD1
J gene: TRBJ1-2

CDR3 DNA: TGCGCCAGCAGCCCCGGTGGGGGCGAGAATGAAAAGCTGTTTTTT
CDR3 protein: CASSPGGGENEKLFF
clone size: .
V gene: TRBV5-1
D gene: .
J gene: TRBJ1-4

CDR3 DNA: TGCAGTGCTTCAGGGTCGTCCGAGCAGTACTTC
CDR3 protein: CSASGSSEQYF
clone size: few
V gene: TRBV20-1
D gene: .
J gene: TRBJ2-7

CDR3 DNA: TGTGCCAGCAGCACTACGGGACACAATGAGCAGTTCTTC
CDR3 protein: CASSTTGHNEQFF
clone size: .
V gene: TRBV11-3
D gene: .
J gene: TRBJ2-1

CDR3 DNA: TGTGCCAGCAGTTACCTCACTGAAGCTTTCTTT
CDR3 protein: CASSYLTEAFF
clone size: .
V gene: TRBV6-5
D gene: .
J gene: TRBJ1-1

CDR3 DNA: TGTGCCAGCAGTATTTCGAGACTAGCGGGCAATGAGCAGTTCTTC
CDR3 protein: CASSISRLAGNEQFF
clone size: few
V gene: TRBV6-2/TRBV6-3
D gene: TRBD2
J gene: TRBJ2-1

CDR3 DNA: TGCGCCAGCAGCCAAGATGGATCTGAGGGCAGGCTAGGGGAGCAGTACTTC
CDR3 protein: CASSQDGSEGRLGEQYF
clone size: few
V gene: TRBV4-3
D gene: .
J gene: TRBJ2-7

CDR3 DNA: TGCGCCAGCAGCCAAGATCGGGGACAGCTATCTCCTTATGGCTACACCTTC
CDR3 protein: CASSQDRGQLSPYGYTF
clone size: few
V gene: TRBV4-1
D gene: TRBD1
J gene: TRBJ1-2

CDR3 DNA: TGTGCCACCAGTGAGGTGACTAAGGGAGCGGGTTCCTACAATGAGCAGTTCTTC
CDR3 protein: CATSEVTKGAGSYNEQFF
clone size: few
V gene: TRBV24-1
D gene: .
J gene: TRBJ2-1

CDR3 DNA: TGTGCCAGCTTAGGAACTCGGGACGAGCAGTACTTC
CDR3 protein: CASLGTRDEQYF
clone size: few
V gene: TRBV6-2/TRBV6-3
D gene: .
J gene: TRBJ2-7

CDR3 DNA: TGTGCCAGCAGCTCCGGTATCCTAGCTGATACGCAGTATTTT
CDR3 protein: CASSSGILADTQYF
clone size: .
V gene: TRBV7-9
D gene: .
J gene: TRBJ2-3

CDR3 DNA: TGCAGCGTAAGCCAGGGGCAAGAGACCCAGTACTTC
CDR3 protein: CSVSQGQETQYF
clone size: few
V gene: TRBV29-1
D gene: .
J gene: TRBJ2-5

CDR3 DNA: TGCAGTGCTAGACCCACGGGACAGCCCTATGGCTACACCTTC
CDR3 protein: CSARPTGQPYGYTF
clone size: .
V gene: TRBV20-1
D gene: TRBD1
J gene: TRBJ1-2

CDR3 DNA: TGTGCCAGCAGCCAGTACAGGGGTCTGAACACCGGGGAGCTGTTTTTT
CDR3 protein: CASSQYRGLNTGELFF
clone size: .
V gene: TRBV4-2
D gene: TRBD1
J gene: TRBJ2-2

CDR3 DNA: TGTGCCAGCAGCCTTAGGGGGGGAAGCTCCTACGAGCAGTACTTC
CDR3 protein: CASSLRGGSSYEQYF
clone size: many
V gene: TRBV27
D gene: .
J gene: TRBJ2-7

CDR3 DNA: TGTACCGGCAGTTTGGAACCCTATGGCTACACCTTC
CDR3 protein: CTGSLEPYGYTF
clone size: .
V gene: TRBV28
D gene: .
J gene: TRBJ1-2

CDR3 DNA: TGCGCCAGCAGCTTGGTGGCTACCCAAGAGACCCAGTACTTC
CDR3 protein: CASSLVATQETQYF
clone size: few
V gene: TRBV5-1
D gene: .
J gene: TRBJ2-5

CDR3 DNA: TGTGCCAGCAGGGCTAGCGGGGGTATTCGAGAGACCCAGTACTTC
CDR3 protein: CASRASGGIRETQYF
clone size: .
V gene: TRBV2
D gene: TRBD2
J gene: TRBJ2-5

CDR3 DNA: TGCAGTCAGGAACAGGGCTACGAGCAGTACTTC
CDR3 protein: CSQEQGYEQYF
clone size: few
V gene: TRBV20-1
D gene: .
J gene: TRBJ2-7

CDR3 DNA: TGCGCCAGCAGCCAAGCTGACGGCAACTATGGCTACACCTTC
CDR3 protein: CASSQADGNYGYTF
clone size: .
V gene: TRBV4-3
D gene: .
J gene: TRBJ1-2

CDR3 DNA: TGTGCCAGCAGTTACATTGCTAGGATCAACTCCTACGAGCAGTACTTC
CDR3 protein: CASSYIARINSYEQYF
clone size: .
V gene: TRBV6-2/TRBV6-3
D gene: .
J gene: TRBJ2-7